Shown below are 9 T cell receptor beta chains from a single sample sequenced in a study of OX40 agonist ivuxolimab in advanced cancers. Here immunoSEQ multiplex PCR was the method, and the copy in TCRdb shows in-frame clones only, minus some. The top ten clones hold 0.8% to 1.3% of a sample with about 72,000 clones, less than 90% of them seen once. The sequenced sample was CD4+ or CD8+ T cells sorted from blood, obtained in a trial of the OX40 agonist ivuxolimab. Receptor source: an adult with an advanced solid tumor such as melanoma, head and neck, liver or kidney cancer.

This chain links TRBV6-1 with TRBJ2-7, with D perhaps TRBD1 or TRBD2 (5 bases each). The CDR3 is 13 residues long. Per the germline V gene, CDR1 is MNHNS and CDR2 is SASEGT. Trimming removed 11 bases at V and 2 bases at J, with 16 bases between. CDR3 bases: TGTGCCGGGTCGGGGCAGGGTCCCTACGAGCAGTACTTC. Translation: CAGSGQGPYEQYF.

This clone was counted once. The gene calls are TRBV2 and TRBJ1-5; 7 nucleotides match TRBD1. The germline gives CDR1 SNHLY, CDR2 FYNNEI. The CDR3 loop spans 14 amino acids. J gave up 4 bases and V 2 bases, and 2 bases lay outside the gene matches. The CDR3 sequence is CASSELGQNQPQHF. The DNA for the CDR3 is TGTGCCAGCAGTGAACTGGGACAGAATCAGCCCCAGCATTTT.

The chain recombines TRBV19 with TRBJ2-1, with D perhaps TRBD1 (5 bases). With 3 bases removed from V and 4 bases from J, the gap between germline ends came to 7 bases. The germline CDR1 and CDR2 sequences are LNHDA and SQIVND (reference sequence). The CDR3 sequence is 13 residues long. The CDR3 DNA is TGTGCCAGTAGTATGGGGCTGTACAATGAGCAGTTCTTC. It is translated as CASSMGLYNEQFF.

As regards this clone: One end of the junction is discordant with germline, which a read error may explain. The chain combines TRBV30 with TRBJ1-2; D might be TRBD1 (5 bases). Germline CDR1 is GTSNPN and CDR2 is SVGIG (reference sequence). The CDR3 has 11 residues. The CDR3: CARRGILGYTF. DNA for the CDR3: TGTGCCCGGAGGGGTATTTTAGGCTACACCTTC.

The gene calls are TRBV15 and TRBJ2-5, with D perhaps being TRBD1 or TRBD2 (5 bases each). Germline assignment: CDR1 LNHNV and CDR2 YYDKDF (reference sequence). This CDR3 has 15 amino acids. The ends were cut back, 0 bases at V and 1 base at J, with 9 bases in the middle. CDR3 amino acids: CATSRDQGPQETQYF. The CDR3 DNA sequence: TGTGCCACCAGCAGAGATCAGGGACCCCAAGAGACCCAGTACTTC.

This clone was picked up one time. V gene TRBV10-3 combines with J gene TRBJ1-1; TRBD1 matches 8 bases. The CDR3 spans 14 residues. The germline V gene has CDR1 ENHRY and CDR2 SYGVKD. The ends lost 4 bases at V and 5 bases at J; junction bases unmatched: 6. DNA for the CDR3: TGTGCCATCAGTGCAGGACAGGGATGGACTGAAGCTTTCTTT. Its translation is CAISAGQGWTEAFF.

This chain links TRBV18 with TRBJ1-1, with D possibly matching TRBD1 (6 bases). Germline V CDR1 and CDR2: KGHSH, LQKENI. The CDR3 spans 15 residues. Trimming removed 4 bases from V and 0 bases from J, with 12 bases in between. CDR3 protein: CASSLEGGMNTEAFF. CDR3 bases: TGTGCCAGCTCACTAGAGGGGGGCATGAACACTGAAGCTTTCTTT.

The chain employs TRBV6-5 and TRBJ1-6; D gene unclear. The ends were cut back, 2 bases at V and 7 bases at J, with 6 bases in the middle. The germline CDR1 and CDR2 sequences are MNHEY and SVGAGI. The CDR3 is made up of 13 amino acids. The CDR3 region has the DNA TGTGCCAGCAGTTACGGATCAAATTCACCCCTCCACTTT. Translating it yields CASSYGSNSPLHF.

This chain uses TRBV18 with TRBJ2-1; D is unclear. Germline-derived CDR1 and CDR2 are KGHSH and LQKENI. The CDR3 has 14 residues. The V and J ends lost 0 bases and 5 bases respectively, with 8 bases between them. CDR3: CASSPPNPNNEQFF. The CDR3 DNA sequence: TGTGCCAGCTCACCACCCAATCCTAACAATGAGCAGTTCTTC.